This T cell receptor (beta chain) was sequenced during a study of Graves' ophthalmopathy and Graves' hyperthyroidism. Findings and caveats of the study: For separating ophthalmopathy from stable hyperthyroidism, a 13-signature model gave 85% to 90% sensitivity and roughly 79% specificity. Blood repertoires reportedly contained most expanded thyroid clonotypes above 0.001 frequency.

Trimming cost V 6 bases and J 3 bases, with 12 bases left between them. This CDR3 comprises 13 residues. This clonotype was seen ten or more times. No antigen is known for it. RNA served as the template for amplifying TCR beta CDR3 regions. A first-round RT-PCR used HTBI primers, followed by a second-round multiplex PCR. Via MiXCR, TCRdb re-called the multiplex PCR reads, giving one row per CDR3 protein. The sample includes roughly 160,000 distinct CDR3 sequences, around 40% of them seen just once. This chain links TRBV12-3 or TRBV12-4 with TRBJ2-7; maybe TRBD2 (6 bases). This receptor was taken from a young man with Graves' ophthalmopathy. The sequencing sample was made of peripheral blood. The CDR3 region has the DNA TGTGCCAGCAGCCTCGCTAGCGACTACGAGCAGTACTTC. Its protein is CASSLASDYEQYF.